This T cell receptor beta chain was captured in a study of blood T cell repertoires in COVID-19. As for the study in general: The study drew acute and convalescent COVID-19 samples from the United States, Italy and Spain. T cells, B-cell-depleted T cells, or PBMCs supplied cDNA or gDNA.

Germline CDR1 is SEHNR and CDR2 is FQNEAQ (reference sequence). The CDR3 is made up of 16 amino acids. Trimming cost V 7 bases and J 0 bases; bases outside gene matches: 9. In this sample, this clone turned up once. In the original analysis: Quantification of nucleated cells was approximated via reference gene primer amplification. Sequenced by immunoSEQ multiplex PCR; TCRdb stores in-frame clones only, minus some. That table is the source of V, J and clone size, and D and trimming were worked out from the DNA. The sample includes roughly 670,000 clones, over 80% of them seen just once. The sequenced material came from peripheral blood. This rearrangement joins TRBV7-9 to TRBJ1-2; 9 nucleotides align to TRBD1. The clonotype comes from a woman aged 18-29 years with acute or convalescent COVID-19. CDR3 DNA: TGTGCCAGCACCCCGGGACAGGGACGAACTAACTATGGCTACACCTTC. Translating gives CASTPGQGRTNYGYTF.